Each of the 20 T cell receptor beta chains below was sequenced from the same sample in a study of T-cell memory formation after mild COVID-19. TCRdb re-analysed the 5' RACE reads in MiXCR, keeping a single row per CDR3 protein. This sample has approximately 260,000 distinct CDR3 sequences; 16% occur once, and the top ten carry around 21%. Sequencing was done on a sample of PBMCs or a T cell subset sorted from them (not recorded which). Receptors were obtained from a man aged 18 to 30 who had mild COVID-19 (a few samples of this study predate the infection). Cell type and time point are not known.

The V call is TRBV12-3 or TRBV12-4, the J call TRBJ2-7; unclear D gene. CDR3 length: 15 amino acids. Trimming removed 5 bases at V and 2 bases at J, with 16 bases between. The CDR3, as DNA: TGTGCCAGCAGTGGTCCCCCCGCGAAGCCCTACGAGCAGTACTTC. Translation gives CASSGPPAKPYEQYF.

This clonotype was recorded a few times. The CDR3 bases are TGTGCCAGCAGTTACTTCTCGGGGGACTCCTACGAGCAGTACTTC. This translates into CASSYFSGDSYEQYF. This sequence joins TRBV6-6 and TRBJ2-7, with D perhaps matching TRBD2 (6 bases). Germline loops: CDR1 MNHNY, CDR2 SVGAGI (reference sequence). Trimming shortened V by 1 base and J by 0 bases, and 10 bases separated the two germline ends. The CDR3 length is 15 residues.

By its share, this clonotype is medium-sized. The chain employs TRBV15 and TRBJ2-3; D gene unclear. Deletions cut 0 bases from V and 2 bases from J, with 9 bases between. The CDR3 contains 15 residues. Germline CDR1 and CDR2: LNHNV and YYDKDF (reference sequence). CDR3 nucleotides: TGTGCCACCAGCAGAGATGGACGCCCCACAGATACGCAGTATTTT. This gives the protein CATSRDGRPTDTQYF. Supplemented by reference TRBV15 and TRBJ2-3, the full variable domain reads DAMVIQNPRYQVTQFGKPVTLSCSQTLNHNVMYWYQQKSSQAPKLLFHYYDKDFNNEADTPDNFQSRRPNTSFCFLDIRSPGLGDTAMYLCATSRDGRPTDTQYFGPGTRLTVL.

The chain couples TRBV7-9 to TRBJ2-3, with unresolved D. Looked up from germline, CDR1 is SEHNR and CDR2 is FQNEAQ (reference sequence). V gave up 5 bases and J gave up 6 bases, with 12 bases separating them. There are 13 residues in the CDR3. CDR3 amino acids: CASSTQMGDTQYF. The CDR3 DNA is TGTGCCAGCAGCACACAGATGGGGGATACGCAGTATTTT.

In this sample, this clonotype turned up a few times. The V and J genes are TRBV6-5 and TRBJ1-2; D is undetermined. Germline assignment: CDR1 MNHEY and CDR2 SVGAGI. Trimming removed 2 bases from V and 6 bases from J, with 10 bases in between. CDR3 length: 13 residues. CDR3 loop: CASSYRSRDGYTF. The CDR3 DNA reads as TGTGCCAGCAGTTACCGAAGTAGGGATGGCTACACCTTC.

The chain couples TRBV5-1 to TRBJ2-3, with 8 bases fitting TRBD2. Germline V gene data show CDR1 as SGHRS and CDR2 as YFSETQ. The CDR3 runs to 18 residues. The ends lost 0 bases at V and 0 bases at J; junction bases unmatched: 9. The DNA for the CDR3 is TGCGCCAGCAGCTTGGGGGTAGCGGGGAGCTCAAGCACAGATACGCAGTATTTT. Translated, it gives CASSLGVAGSSSTDTQYF.

The V call is TRBV7-3, the J call TRBJ2-3, with D unclear. Germline V CDR1 and CDR2: SGHTA, FQGTGA. This CDR3 region has 14 residues. V shed 3 bases and J shed 2 bases, with 9 bases lying between them. The CDR3 nucleotides read TGTGCCAGCAGCTTGCTTGGGAACACAGATACGCAGTATTTT. Translation gives CASSLLGNTDTQYF.

The chain links TRBV7-9 to TRBJ1-2; D is uncertain. This CDR3 comprises 11 residues. In germline, CDR1 is SEHNR, CDR2 FQNEAQ (reference sequence). Trimming stripped 4 bases from V and 8 bases from J, with 8 bases between. The CDR3 nucleotides are TGTGCCAGCAGCTCAGGCGCAGGCTACACCTTC. Encoded protein: CASSSGAGYTF.

This clonotype was observed a single time. The J gene is TRBJ1-5, the V gene TRBV4-2, with 7 bases aligning to TRBD1. Germline loops: CDR1 LGHNA, CDR2 YNFKEQ. The CDR3 has 16 amino acids. V lost 0 bases to trimming and J lost 0 bases; unmatched junction nucleotides: 2. CDR3 protein: CASSQDRGTSNQPQHF. CDR3 DNA sequence: TGTGCCAGCAGCCAAGACAGGGGGACTAGCAATCAGCCCCAGCATTTT.

The chain combines TRBV20-1 with TRBJ2-1; 13 bases agree with TRBD2. The CDR3 runs to 20 residues. Germline V gives CDR1 DFQATT, CDR2 SNEGSKA (reference sequence). With V trimmed by 5 bases and J by 3 bases, 19 bases remained unmatched. CDR3 sequence: CSARVLSGTSGVPSYNEQFF. The CDR3 bases are TGCAGTGCTCGTGTCCTCTCCGGGACTAGCGGGGTTCCTAGCTACAATGAGCAGTTCTTC.

This clonotype was detected a few times. This chain joins TRBV12-5 and TRBJ2-1; no definite D call. Per germline, CDR1 LGHNT and CDR2 FRNRAP. With 2 bases removed from V and 7 bases from J, the gap between germline ends came to 9 bases. This CDR3 comprises 13 residues. CDR3: CASGLFAENEQFF. The CDR3 coding sequence is TGTGCTAGTGGTTTGTTTGCGGAGAATGAGCAGTTCTTC.

This clonotype was counted only a few times. V gene TRBV4-1 combines with J gene TRBJ1-2, with D perhaps matching TRBD1 (5 bases). The germline V gene encodes CDR1 MGHRA and CDR2 YSYEKL. Trimming cost V 3 bases and J 2 bases, with 16 bases left between them. The CDR3 runs to 16 residues. The CDR3: CASSHNPMGRNYGYTF. CDR3 bases: TGCGCCAGCAGCCATAATCCCATGGGGCGAAACTATGGCTACACCTTC.

This rearrangement joins TRBV19 to TRBJ2-7, with TRBD1 matching over 7 bases. CDR1 and CDR2 from the germline V gene are LNHDA and SQIVND (reference sequence). The CDR3 has 15 residues. Trimming cost V 6 bases and J 2 bases; bases outside gene matches: 10. CDR3 region: CASSKLRTGTYEQYF. CDR3 nucleotide sequence: TGTGCCAGTAGCAAACTCCGGACAGGCACCTACGAGCAGTACTTC.

The V and J genes are TRBV7-3 and TRBJ2-7, with D perhaps matching TRBD2 (5 bases). V lost 2 bases and J lost 4, with 9 bases in between. Per the germline V gene, CDR1 is SGHTA and CDR2 is FQGTGA. The CDR3 covers 13 residues. The CDR3 protein is CASSLYTRYEQYF. Here the CDR3 DNA reads TGTGCCAGCAGCTTATATACTAGATACGAGCAGTACTTC.

The rearrangement uses TRBV29-1 and TRBJ2-7, with D possibly matching TRBD1 (5 bases). The CDR3 length is 12 residues. Germline CDR1 and CDR2: SQVTM and ANQGSEA. Trimming took 3 bases from V and 4 from J, leaving 10 bases between them. Here the CDR3 DNA reads TGCAGCGTTGATGGGCAGGGTTACGAGCAGTACTTC. Translation gives CSVDGQGYEQYF.

The CDR3: CASRGGGWGYGYTF. In DNA, the CDR3 is TGTGCCAGCAGAGGAGGGGGCTGGGGCTATGGCTACACCTTC. The rearrangement joins TRBV12-3 or TRBV12-4 to TRBJ1-2; 7 bases line up with TRBD1. The length of the CDR3 is 14 residues. The V segment lost 6 bases and the J segment 4 bases; nucleotides outside the gene matches: 8.

This clonotype was seen a handful of times. The chain combines TRBV5-1 with TRBJ2-5; 12 nucleotides align to TRBD1. This CDR3 region has 15 residues. The germline V gene has CDR1 SGHRS and CDR2 YFSETQ. Trimming took 2 bases from V and 5 from J; bases not matched to a gene: 4. CDR3 amino acids: CASSFTGTGGETQYF. For the CDR3, the DNA is TGCGCCAGCAGCTTTACAGGGACAGGGGGCGAGACCCAGTACTTC.

DNA of the CDR3: TGTGCCAGCAGCTCCTCCGGGACACCCCTCCACTTT. Translating gives CASSSSGTPLHF. The rearrangement links TRBV5-4 to TRBJ1-6; D not resolved. Trimming took off 3 bases at V and 11 bases at J, with 9 bases between the two ends. Germline-derived CDR1 and CDR2 are SGHNT and YYREEE (reference sequence). The CDR3 sequence is 12 residues long.

The chain links TRBV7-9 to TRBJ1-5, with D maybe TRBD1 (5 bases). Germline loops: CDR1 SEHNR, CDR2 FQNEAQ (reference sequence). This CDR3 spans 12 amino acids. Trimming took off 4 bases at V and 7 bases at J, with 8 bases between the two ends. The CDR3 nucleotides read TGTGCCAGCAGCTCACGGGGGCAGCCCCAGCATTTT. Translated: CASSSRGQPQHF.

The chain links TRBV6-2 or TRBV6-3 to TRBJ1-2, with 9 bases aligning to TRBD1. V trimming: 5 bases; J trimming: 4 bases; junction bases outside the gene matches: 5. The CDR3 contains 14 residues. Germline loops: CDR1 MNHEY, CDR2 SVGEGT. The CDR3 reads CASSLDRGIYGYTF. CDR3 sequence (DNA): TGTGCCAGCAGTCTCGACAGGGGGATCTATGGCTACACCTTC.